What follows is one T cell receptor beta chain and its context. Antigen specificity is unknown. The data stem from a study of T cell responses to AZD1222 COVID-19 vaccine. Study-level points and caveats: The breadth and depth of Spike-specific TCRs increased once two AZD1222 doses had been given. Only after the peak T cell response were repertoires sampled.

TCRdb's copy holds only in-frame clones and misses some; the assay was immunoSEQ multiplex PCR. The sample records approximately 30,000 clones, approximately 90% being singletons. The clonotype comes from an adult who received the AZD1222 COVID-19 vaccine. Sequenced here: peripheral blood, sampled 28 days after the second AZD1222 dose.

The CDR3: CASSLKGSTEAFF. The CDR3 bases are TGTGCCAGCAGTTTAAAAGGGTCCACTGAAGCTTTCTTT. The chain uses TRBV12-3 or TRBV12-4 and TRBJ1-1; D gene unclear. The CDR3 is 13 amino acids. With 2 bases removed from V and 4 bases from J, the gap between germline ends came to 8 bases.